This is a list of T cell receptor beta chains from one sample in a study of CD8 T cells in ankylosing spondylitis. MiXCR, run by TCRdb on the 5' RACE reads, gives a single entry per CDR3 protein. The table lists about 360,000 distinct CDR3 sequences, about 15% of them singletons, with around 0.99% in the top ten. Sequenced input: blood, either unsorted or a sorted T cell fraction (not recorded which). The receptors come from a male donor with ankylosing spondylitis or in good health (not recorded which). The CDR3 runs from the conserved cysteine through the conserved F or W. Each record gives: clone size, J gene, V gene, D gene, CDR3 protein, CDR3 DNA. The D gene is left open where the match is weak. Size tells how often a clone was seen (once, few, many) or the class of an expanded clone, and some rows leave it out.

>few|TRBJ2-2|TRBV30|-
CAWRISTNTGELFF
TGTGCCTGGAGGATTTCAACCAACACCGGGGAGCTGTTTTTT
>many|TRBJ2-5|TRBV12-3/TRBV12-4|TRBD2
CASRRGSGGLQETQYF
TGTGCCAGTAGGCGAGGTAGCGGGGGCTTACAAGAGACCCAGTACTTC
>-|TRBJ2-7|TRBV28|-
CASKDRVGDEQYF
TGTGCCAGCAAAGATAGGGTCGGCGACGAGCAGTACTTC
>-|TRBJ2-4|TRBV12-3/TRBV12-4|TRBD1
CASSTPGDRDSFF
TGTGCCAGCTCCACCCCGGGGGACAGGGACTCTTTTTTC
>-|TRBJ1-1|TRBV11-3|-
CASSLFGENTEAFF
TGTGCCAGCAGCTTATTCGGGGAGAACACTGAAGCTTTCTTT
>-|TRBJ1-4|TRBV6-6|-
CASMEGNEKLFF
TGTGCCAGCATGGAGGGAAACGAAAAACTGTTTTTT
>-|TRBJ1-5|TRBV19|TRBD1
CASSMGQGVINQPQHF
TGTGCCAGTAGTATGGGACAGGGGGTGATCAATCAGCCCCAGCATTTT
>-|TRBJ2-2|TRBV6-5|-
CASSSEQGNTGELFF
TGTGCCAGCAGTTCCGAACAGGGGAACACCGGGGAGCTGTTTTTT
>few|TRBJ2-1|TRBV14|TRBD1
CASSHLAGTGNEQFF
TGTGCCAGCAGCCACCTAGCCGGGACAGGAAATGAGCAGTTCTTC
>-|TRBJ1-2|TRBV2|-
CASTAGLGGYTF
TGTGCCAGCACGGCAGGGTTGGGTGGCTACACCTTC
>-|TRBJ1-2|TRBV30|TRBD1
CACLGQGIYGYTF
TGTGCCTGTTTGGGACAGGGCATCTATGGCTACACCTTC
>few|TRBJ2-1|TRBV5-1|-
CASSLAGGGIDEQFF
TGCGCCAGCAGCTTGGCAGGGGGGGGGATCGATGAGCAGTTCTTC
>-|TRBJ1-4|TRBV20-1|-
CSAARRRNNEKLFF
TGCAGTGCGGCCCGCAGACGGAATAATGAAAAACTGTTTTTT
>-|TRBJ2-1|TRBV5-1|TRBD1
CASSPGPEGTGAYNEQFF
TGCGCCAGCAGCCCAGGGCCAGAAGGGACAGGGGCCTACAATGAGCAGTTCTTC
>many|TRBJ1-2|TRBV5-6|-
CASSLETALYGYTF
TGTGCCAGCAGCTTGGAGACAGCTCTCTATGGCTACACCTTC
>few|TRBJ1-1|TRBV20-1|-
CSARENRAEAFF
TGCAGTGCTAGAGAAAACAGGGCTGAAGCTTTCTTT
>few|TRBJ1-1|TRBV10-3|TRBD1
CAISFTPGQMNTEAFF
TGTGCCATCAGTTTTACTCCGGGACAGATGAACACTGAAGCTTTCTTT
>few|TRBJ2-3|TRBV6-6|-
CASSRTRTDTQYF
TGTGCCAGCAGCCGGACGCGCACAGATACGCAGTATTTT
>few|TRBJ2-4|TRBV9|-
CASSVGVAKNIQYF
TGTGCCAGCAGCGTAGGCGTAGCCAAAAACATTCAGTACTTC
>-|TRBJ1-4|TRBV5-5|TRBD1
CASSLQGGLGEKLFF
TGTGCCAGCAGCTTGCAGGGGGGCTTGGGTGAAAAACTGTTTTTT
>few|TRBJ2-3|TRBV18|TRBD1
CASSPVPGQLSTDTQYF
TGTGCCAGCTCACCCGTCCCGGGACAGCTTAGCACAGATACGCAGTATTTT
>-|TRBJ2-3|TRBV7-2|TRBD2
CASSRLAGILDTQYF
TGTGCCAGCAGCCGACTAGCGGGAATTTTAGATACGCAGTATTTT
>-|TRBJ2-1|TRBV4-2|-
CASSQDIGQQFF
TGTGCCAGCAGCCAAGATATAGGTCAGCAGTTCTTC
>-|TRBJ1-4|TRBV18|TRBD1
CASSPSVPGQGPKLFF
TGTGCCAGCTCACCAAGCGTACCGGGACAGGGGCCGAAACTGTTTTTT
>-|TRBJ1-5|TRBV2|-
CASRADRNSNQPQHF
TGTGCCAGCAGAGCCGACAGGAATAGCAATCAGCCCCAGCATTTT
>few|TRBJ2-1|TRBV9|TRBD1
CASSVDLQGAHNEQFF
TGTGCCAGCAGCGTAGACCTACAGGGGGCCCACAATGAGCAGTTCTTC